This T cell receptor beta chain was recovered during a study of T cells in Graves' hyperthyroidism and ophthalmopathy. Study observations and caveats: The model foresaw ophthalmopathy a median roughly 6 months prior to onset.

CDR3 length: 16 residues. Germline lookup yields CDR1 DFQATT and CDR2 SNEGSKA (reference sequence). V dropped 0 bases and J dropped 6; count of bases not matched to a gene: 5. As concerns this clonotype: Its specificity is not known.

RNA transcripts yielded amplified TCR beta CDR3 regions. Researchers ran a first-round RT-PCR on the TCR CDR3 using the HTBI primer set. Each CDR3 protein gets one entry after TCRdb re-called the multiplex PCR reads with MiXCR. This table holds fewer than 750,000 distinct CDR3 sequences, about 15% found once. Sequencing was done on a sample of blood. The receptor's source is a woman aged 45-65 years with Graves' ophthalmopathy. V gene TRBV20-1 combines with J gene TRBJ2-1; 13 bases fit TRBD2. The CDR3 DNA reads TGCAGTGCTAGAGAGACTAGCGGGAGGAGGGGCAATGAGCAGTTCTTC. Its protein product is CSARETSGRRGNEQFF.